There are many counts of the clone carrying this T cell receptor (beta chain). Its antigen remains unknown. TCRdb independently ran MiXCR on the PCR reads; one entry per CDR3 protein. The sample consists of approximately 54,000 distinct CDR3 sequences, approximately 25% of them appearing once. These data come from a study of molecular identifiers for immune sequencing clone quantification. Study-wide findings and caveats: Over 99% of CMV-specific effector molecules, but under 1% of naive ones, were in clones above 20 copies.

The V gene's germline CDR1 is SQVTM and CDR2 ANQGSEA. This CDR3 region has 10 residues. Trimming pared 3 bases from V and 5 bases from J, leaving 3 bases between. V and J are TRBV29-1 and TRBJ2-3; D is unresolved. Sequencing was done on a sample of naive CD8+ T cells from blood, with Jurkat cell RNA spiked in. Subset here: FACS-sorted CD8+CD4-CCR7+CD45RA+ naive T cells. This clonotype was sampled from a human donor in good health. Some libraries in this study had Jurkat cell RNA spiked in. CDR3 region: CSVEEDTQYF. The CDR3 bases are TGCAGCGTTGAGGAAGATACGCAGTATTTT.